Sequencing of this T cell receptor beta chain was carried out in a study of cytomegalovirus exposure and HLA in healthy donors. Findings and limits, study-wide: Subsequent analysis showed first-cohort TCR clusters tending to co-occur in 120 or so validation repertoires.

Sequenced by immunoSEQ multiplex PCR; TCRdb stores in-frame clones only, minus some. The sample carries around 200,000 clones, about 80% recorded once. Deletions cut 4 bases from V and 17 bases from J, with 20 bases between. The CDR3 is made up of 13 amino acids. Germline lookup yields CDR1 SGHTA and CDR2 FQGNSA. In the case of this clone: Its matching antigen is unknown.

The source is a woman under 30 in good health and CMV-seropositive. The chain recombines TRBV7-2 with TRBJ2-2; D possibly corresponds to TRBD2 (5 bases). Sequencing was carried out using PBMCs. CDR3 in amino acids: CASSSIHTGDPFF. CDR3 DNA: TGTGCCAGCAGCTCTATTCACACCGGGGATCCCTTTTTT.